A selection of T cell receptor beta chains follows, all from one sample in a study of T cell repertoires and leukemia-associated antigens. For these receptors, no antigen is known. TCRdb re-analysed the 5' RACE reads in MiXCR, keeping a single row per CDR3 protein. The sample has 11,000 or so distinct CDR3 sequences, about 40% seen once. Sequences were obtained from CD3+ T cells sorted from blood and cultured. These receptor sequences come from a female donor in good health. Each CDR3 is given with its conserved first and last residue. D genes are given only for firm matches. Part of the rows lack a size; the others show once, few, many or a class for expanded clones.

>TRBJ2-3|TRBV11-2|few|NA
TGTGCCAGCAGCTCTACCGCTAGCACAGATACGCAGTATTTT
CASSSTASTDTQYF
>TRBJ2-5|TRBV29-1|many|NA
TGCAGCGTTGAAGTAGGTCGCCGGGAGACCCAGTACTTC
CSVEVGRRETQYF
>TRBJ2-1|TRBV4-2|once|TRBD2
TGTGCCAGCAGCCAAAGTCGACTAGCGGGGTACAATGAGCAGTTCTTC
CASSQSRLAGYNEQFF
>TRBJ2-2|TRBV29-1|many|NA
TGCAGCGTTGGAGTGAACACGAGGGAGCTGTTTTTT
CSVGVNTRELFF
>TRBJ2-7|TRBV7-2|few|NA
TGTGCCAGCGGCTTAGGCCTAGTGGGAGCCTACGAGCAGTACTTC
CASGLGLVGAYEQYF
>TRBJ2-7|TRBV11-2|NA|TRBD1
TGTGCCAGCAGCTTCGACAGGGTTGACGAGCAGTACTTC
CASSFDRVDEQYF
>TRBJ2-1|TRBV5-6|NA|TRBD1
TGTGCCAGCAGCTGGGACAGCTACTACAATGAGCAGTTCTTC
CASSWDSYYNEQFF
>TRBJ2-7|TRBV28|NA|TRBD1
TGTGCCAGCAGCCCGGGACAGAGATCACCCTACGAGCAGTACTTC
CASSPGQRSPYEQYF
>TRBJ2-7|TRBV4-2|NA|NA
TGTACCAGCAGCCAGGAAGAACATGCATCCTACGAGCAGTACTTC
CTSSQEEHASYEQYF
>TRBJ2-3|TRBV18|many|TRBD2
TGTGCCAGCTCACCGGCACTAGCGGGATGGGAGACAGATACGCAGTATTTT
CASSPALAGWETDTQYF
>TRBJ2-1|TRBV4-3|many|NA
TGCGCCAGCAGCCAAGATTCCCAGGGGGGTGAGCAGTTCTTC
CASSQDSQGGEQFF
>TRBJ1-4|TRBV15|medium-sized|TRBD1
TGTGCCACCAGCAGCGGACAGGTCGGAGAAAAACTGTTTTTT
CATSSGQVGEKLFF
>TRBJ2-7|TRBV13|NA|NA
TGTGCCAGCAGCCCTCGTGGGGTGTCCTACGAGCAGTACTTC
CASSPRGVSYEQYF
>TRBJ1-1|TRBV27|NA|NA
TGTGCCAGCAGTTTATCGATAAGGGGTTTGCGGGCCGGCCTGAACACTGAAGCTTTCTTT
CASSLSIRGLRAGLNTEAFF
>TRBJ2-2|TRBV5-6|many|NA
TGTGCCAGCAAAAATCGGGGGAGCTTTCCCGGGGAGCTGTTTTTT
CASKNRGSFPGELFF
>TRBJ2-7|TRBV20-1|NA|NA
TGCAGTGCGAGCGCGGGCCGGGACCCCATGGAGCAGTACTTC
CSASAGRDPMEQYF
>TRBJ2-6|TRBV6-4|NA|NA
TGTGCCAGCAGTGACTCGATCTCTGGGGCCAACGTCCTGACTTTC
CASSDSISGANVLTF